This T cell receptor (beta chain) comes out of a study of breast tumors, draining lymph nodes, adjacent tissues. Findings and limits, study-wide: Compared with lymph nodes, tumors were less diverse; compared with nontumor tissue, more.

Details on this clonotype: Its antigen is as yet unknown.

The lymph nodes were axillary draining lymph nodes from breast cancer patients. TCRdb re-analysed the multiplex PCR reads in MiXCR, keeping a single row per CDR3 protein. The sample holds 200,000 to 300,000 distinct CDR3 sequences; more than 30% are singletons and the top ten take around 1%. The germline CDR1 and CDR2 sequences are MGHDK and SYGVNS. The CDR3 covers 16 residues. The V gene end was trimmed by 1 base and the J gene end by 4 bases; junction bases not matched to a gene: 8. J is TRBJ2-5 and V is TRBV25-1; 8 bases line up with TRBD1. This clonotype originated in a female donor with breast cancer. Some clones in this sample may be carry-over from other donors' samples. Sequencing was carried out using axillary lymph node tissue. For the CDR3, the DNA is TGTGCCAGCAGTGAATCCTCCAGGACAGGGCTAGAGACCCAGTACTTC. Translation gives CASSESSRTGLETQYF. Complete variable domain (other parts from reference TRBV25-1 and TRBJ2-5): EADIYQTPRYLVIGTGKKITLECSQTMGHDKMYWYQQDPGMELHLIHYSYGVNSTEKGDLSSESTVSRIRTEHFPLTLESARPSHTSQYLCASSESSRTGLETQYFGPGTRLLVL.